The T cell receptor beta chain under discussion was sequenced for a study of cytomegalovirus exposure and HLA in healthy donors. Primers: 60 Vbeta forward and 13 Jbeta reverse. Method: immunoSEQ multiplex PCR; TCRdb's copy keeps in-frame clones and lacks some. The sample yields roughly 140,000 clones, 64% seen once. The CDR3 contains 15 residues. Trimming at V came to 4 bases and at J to 9 bases, leaving 6 bases not matched to a gene. Germline lookup yields CDR1 SGHRS and CDR2 YFSETQ. The J gene is TRBJ2-1, the V gene TRBV5-1; 14 bases are a match to TRBD2. The sample comprised PBMCs. This clonotype was sampled from a woman under 40 in good health and CMV-seropositive. CDR3 sequence reads: CASSPGTSGSGEQFF. For the CDR3, the DNA is TGCGCCAGCAGCCCCGGGACTAGCGGGAGTGGTGAGCAGTTCTTC.